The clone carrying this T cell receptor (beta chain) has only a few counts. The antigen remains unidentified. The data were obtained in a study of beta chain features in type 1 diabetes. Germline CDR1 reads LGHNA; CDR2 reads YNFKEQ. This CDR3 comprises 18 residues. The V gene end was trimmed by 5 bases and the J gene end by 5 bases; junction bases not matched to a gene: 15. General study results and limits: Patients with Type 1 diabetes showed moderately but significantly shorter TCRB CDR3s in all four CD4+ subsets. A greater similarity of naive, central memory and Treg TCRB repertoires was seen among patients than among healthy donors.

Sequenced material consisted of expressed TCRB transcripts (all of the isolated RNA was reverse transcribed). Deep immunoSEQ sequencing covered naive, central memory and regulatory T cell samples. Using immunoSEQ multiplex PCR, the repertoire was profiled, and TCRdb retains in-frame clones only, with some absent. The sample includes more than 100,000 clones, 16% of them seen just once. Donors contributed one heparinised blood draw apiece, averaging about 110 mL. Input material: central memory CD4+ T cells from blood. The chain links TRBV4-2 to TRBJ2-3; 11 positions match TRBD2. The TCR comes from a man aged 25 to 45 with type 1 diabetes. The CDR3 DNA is TGTGCCAGCAGCGTTCGCCGTGTTAGCGGGGGGGTAAGAGATACGCAGTATTTT. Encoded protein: CASSVRRVSGGVRDTQYF.